The 11 T cell receptor beta chains given below trace back to one sample, sequenced in a study of blood T cell repertoires in COVID-19. The method was immunoSEQ multiplex PCR; TCRdb's version includes in-frame clones alone and lacks a portion of them. Altogether around 220,000 clones are present, about 90% being singletons, with the ten largest covering about 2%. The specimen was peripheral blood. All receptors derive from a man aged 35 to 55 with active or convalescent COVID-19.

The V gene is TRBV24-1, the J gene TRBJ1-3, with 8 bases fitting TRBD1. The CDR3 runs to 14 residues. The germline CDR1 and CDR2 sequences are KGHDR and SFDVKD. Trimming cost V 8 bases and J 10 bases; bases outside gene matches: 12. DNA of the CDR3: TGTGCCACCACCGATCAAGGACAGGGATCGACCATATATTTT. Translating it yields CATTDQGQGSTIYF.

The chain combines TRBV28 with TRBJ1-6, with D tentatively TRBD1 (6 bases). The germline V gene has CDR1 MDHEN and CDR2 SYDVKM. The V end was cut by 6 bases, the J end by 5 bases, with 17 bases between. The CDR3 is 16 amino acids. The CDR3 DNA sequence: TGTGCCAGCAGCCTTCGAGGGGCAGGGGATAATTCACCCCTCCACTTT. Translated, it gives CASSLRGAGDNSPLHF.

The chain couples TRBV5-4 to TRBJ1-2; perhaps TRBD1 as D (5 bases). The germline gives CDR1 SGHNT, CDR2 YYREEE (reference sequence). V was pared by 4 bases and J by 7 bases, with 14 bases between. This CDR3 comprises 13 residues. The CDR3 bases are TGTGCCAGCAGCAAGGACACCCCCGCTGGCTACACCTTC. The encoded protein is CASSKDTPAGYTF.

The V call is TRBV9, the J call TRBJ2-7, with D maybe TRBD2 (5 bases). The CDR3 spans 15 residues. The germline gives CDR1 SGDLS, CDR2 YYNGEE. V was clipped by 3 bases and J by 2 bases, with 15 bases between them. The CDR3 nucleotides read TGTGCCAGCAGCGCCTCCACCGGGGTGACCTACGAGCAGTACTTC. Amino acids: CASSASTGVTYEQYF.

The V call is TRBV19, the J call TRBJ2-3; unclear D gene. This CDR3 spans 14 amino acids. Trimming shortened V by 1 base and J by 2 bases, and 7 bases separated the two germline ends. The germline CDR1 and CDR2 sequences are LNHDA and SQIVND (reference sequence). The CDR3 protein is CASSIGAHTDTQYF. In DNA, the CDR3 is TGTGCCAGTAGTATAGGAGCCCACACAGATACGCAGTATTTT.

V usage is TRBV7-9 and J usage is TRBJ1-2, with 8 bases aligning to TRBD1. Unmatched junction bases numbered 4, after V lost 0 bases and J lost 1 base. Germline V gives CDR1 SEHNR, CDR2 FQNEAQ (reference sequence). CDR3 length equals 16 residues. The CDR3, as DNA: TGTGCCAGCAGCTTAGCCTACAGGGGGTATAACTATGGCTACACCTTC. This gives the protein CASSLAYRGYNYGYTF.

The chain recombines TRBV4-2 with TRBJ1-5; TRBD1 aligns across 9 bases. The CDR3 runs to 15 residues. Germline CDR1 LGHNA, CDR2 YNFKEQ. V trimming: 3 bases; J trimming: 5 bases; junction bases outside the gene matches: 5. The CDR3 coding sequence is TGTGCCAGCAGCCAGGACGACAGGGGGTATCAGCCCCAGCATTTT. Translated: CASSQDDRGYQPQHF.

J is TRBJ2-3 and V is TRBV30; D gene uncertain. This CDR3 is built from 14 residues. The germline V gene has CDR1 GTSNPN and CDR2 SVGIG (reference sequence). Deletions cut 0 bases from V and 2 bases from J, with 9 bases between. The CDR3 DNA follows: TGTGCCTGGAGTGTACGGTCTACCACAGATACGCAGTATTTT. It encodes CAWSVRSTTDTQYF.

The CDR3 is CASSFGLGGGTPYGYTF. CDR3 bases: TGTGCCAGCAGTTTCGGATTAGGGGGGGGGACACCCTATGGCTACACCTTC. The rearrangement joins TRBV28 to TRBJ1-2; a possible D gene is TRBD1 (6 bases). This CDR3 has 17 residues. V lost 3 bases and J 4 bases, leaving 21 bases between the germline ends. The germline gives CDR1 MDHEN, CDR2 SYDVKM.

The rearrangement links TRBV10-3 to TRBJ2-7; tentative D call: TRBD1 (6 bases). CDR3 length: 14 residues. The V and J ends lost 0 bases and 3 bases respectively, with 9 bases between them. Germline V gene data show CDR1 as ENHRY and CDR2 as SYGVKD. CDR3 DNA: TGTGCCATCAGTGAGTCGGGACATAACTACGAGCAGTACTTC. The encoded protein is CAISESGHNYEQYF.

This rearrangement joins TRBV5-1 to TRBJ2-1; 12 nucleotides line up with TRBD2. The CDR3 runs to 21 residues. Germline CDR1 is SGHRS and CDR2 is YFSETQ. With V trimmed by 0 bases and J by 3 bases, 16 bases remained unmatched. The CDR3 nucleotides are TGCGCCAGCAGCTTGGCCCCTGATTCTAGCGGGAGGGCTACTGACTACAATGAGCAGTTCTTC. Translating it yields CASSLAPDSSGRATDYNEQFF. Using reference TRBV5-1 and TRBJ2-1 for the parts outside the CDR3, the full variable domain is KAGVTQTPRYLIKTRGQQVTLSCSPISGHRSVSWYQQTPGQGLQFLFEYFSETQRNKGNFPGRFSGRQFSNSRSEMNVSTLELGDSALYLCASSLAPDSSGRATDYNEQFFGPGTRLTVL.